This paragraph covers one TCR beta chain sequence. Its antigen is unknown. The germline CDR1 and CDR2 sequences are SEHNR and FQNEAQ (reference sequence). V gave up 3 bases and J gave up 5 bases; unmatched junction bases: 5. The CDR3 runs to 14 residues. Here immunoSEQ multiplex PCR was the method, and the copy in TCRdb shows in-frame clones only, minus some. The data hold 110,000 to 150,000 clones, with more than 80% observed a single time. The data are from a study of T cell responses to AZD1222 COVID-19 vaccine. Study-level results: No repertoire was sampled before or during the peak T cell response, only after it. Unmutated variant regions reportedly attract nearly half of all spike-specific TCRs. Females made up more of the donors, who were largely white British, and clonal diversity may have come out too low. Just a handful of people given AZD1222 tested seropositive at baseline.

This receptor was identified in an adult in good health. The rearrangement uses TRBV7-9 and TRBJ1-2, with 8 nucleotides matching TRBD1. This material consisted of peripheral blood, taken on day 0 of AZD1222 vaccination. This CDR3 is CASSLNNRGYGYTF. CDR3 in DNA: TGTGCCAGCAGCTTGAATAACAGGGGGTATGGCTACACCTTC.